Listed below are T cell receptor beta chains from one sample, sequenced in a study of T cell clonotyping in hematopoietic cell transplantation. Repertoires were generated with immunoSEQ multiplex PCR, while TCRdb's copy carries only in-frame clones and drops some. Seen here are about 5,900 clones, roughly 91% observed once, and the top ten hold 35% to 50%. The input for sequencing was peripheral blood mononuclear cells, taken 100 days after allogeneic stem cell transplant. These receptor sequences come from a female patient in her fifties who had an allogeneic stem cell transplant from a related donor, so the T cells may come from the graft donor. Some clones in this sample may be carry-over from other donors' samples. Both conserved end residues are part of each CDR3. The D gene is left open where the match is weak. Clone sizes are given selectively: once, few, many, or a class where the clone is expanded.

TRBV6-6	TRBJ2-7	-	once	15	CASSYAAVGNYEQYF	TGTGCCAGCAGTTACGCGGCGGTCGGAAACTACGAGCAGTACTTC
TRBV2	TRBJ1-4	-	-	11	CASRRGSGLFF	TGTGCCAGCAGGAGGGGGAGTGGACTGTTTTTT
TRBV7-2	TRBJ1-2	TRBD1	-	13	CASTGGRGYGYTF	TGTGCCAGTACAGGGGGTCGTGGCTATGGCTACACCTTC
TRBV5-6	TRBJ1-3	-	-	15	CASSWPGQTGNTIYF	TGTGCCAGCAGCTGGCCCGGCCAAACTGGAAACACCATATATTTT
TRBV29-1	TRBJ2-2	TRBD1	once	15	CSATRDSENTGELFF	TGCAGCGCAACACGGGACAGCGAGAACACCGGGGAGCTGTTTTTT
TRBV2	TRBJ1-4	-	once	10	CASAMEKLFF	TGTGCCAGCGCAATGGAAAAACTGTTTTTT
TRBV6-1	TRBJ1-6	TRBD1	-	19	CASSEISGQGFSYNSPLHF	TGTGCCAGCAGTGAGATTTCGGGACAGGGGTTCTCCTATAATTCACCCCTCCACTTT
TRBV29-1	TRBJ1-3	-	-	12	CSGWDTGNTIYF	TGCAGCGGGTGGGACACTGGAAACACCATATATTTT
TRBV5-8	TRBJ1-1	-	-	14	CASSEVFLNTEAFF	TGTGCCAGCAGTGAGGTGTTTTTGAACACTGAAGCTTTCTTT
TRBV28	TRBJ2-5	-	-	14	CASSSTNIGETQYF	TGTGCCAGCAGTTCGACGAACATAGGGGAGACCCAGTACTTC
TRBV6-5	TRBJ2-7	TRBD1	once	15	CASSSPGTVSYEQYF	TGTGCCAGCAGTTCCCCCGGGACAGTAAGCTACGAGCAGTACTTC
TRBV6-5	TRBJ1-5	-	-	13	CASSISRDQPQHF	TGTGCCAGCAGTATATCCAGGGATCAGCCCCAGCATTTT
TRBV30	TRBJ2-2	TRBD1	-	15	CAWSPGQGSTGELFF	TGTGCCTGGAGTCCCGGACAGGGAAGCACCGGGGAGCTGTTTTTT
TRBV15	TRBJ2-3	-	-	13	CATSRALTDTQYF	TGTGCCACCAGCAGAGCTCTCACAGATACGCAGTATTTT
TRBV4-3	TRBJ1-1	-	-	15	CASSQDRRGNTEAFF	TGCGCCAGCAGCCAAGATCGGCGGGGGAACACTGAAGCTTTCTTT
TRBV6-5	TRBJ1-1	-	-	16	CASSLGGQRILAEAFF	TGTGCCAGCAGTTTAGGGGGACAAAGGATTCTAGCTGAAGCTTTCTTT
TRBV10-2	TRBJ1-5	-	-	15	CASSDGLRNNQPQHF	TGCGCCAGCAGTGATGGACTGAGAAACAATCAGCCCCAGCATTTT
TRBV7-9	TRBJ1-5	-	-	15	CASSFALEADQPQHF	TGTGCCAGCAGCTTTGCTTTAGAAGCAGATCAGCCCCAGCATTTT
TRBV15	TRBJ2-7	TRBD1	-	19	CATSRKFPDRGFFPHEQYF	TGTGCCACCAGCAGAAAGTTTCCGGACAGGGGCTTCTTCCCCCACGAGCAGTACTTC
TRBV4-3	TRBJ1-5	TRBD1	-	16	CASSQDIKQGGQPQHF	TGCGCCAGCAGCCAAGATATTAAGCAGGGGGGTCAGCCCCAGCATTTT
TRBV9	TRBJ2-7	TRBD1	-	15	CASSANPGTGSEQYF	TGTGCCAGCAGCGCTAATCCCGGGACAGGGAGTGAGCAGTACTTC
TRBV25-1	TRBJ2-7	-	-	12	CASSSQGNEQYF	TGTGCCAGCAGTTCACAGGGCAACGAGCAGTACTTC
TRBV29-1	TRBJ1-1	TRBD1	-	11	CSVEEGQGAFF	TGCAGCGTTGAAGAGGGACAGGGAGCTTTCTTT
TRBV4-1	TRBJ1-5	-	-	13	CASSQDVNQPQHF	TGCGCCAGCAGCCAAGATGTCAATCAGCCCCAGCATTTT
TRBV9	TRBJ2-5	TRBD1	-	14	CASSARDSQETQYF	TGTGCCAGCAGCGCTCGGGACAGCCAAGAGACCCAGTACTTC
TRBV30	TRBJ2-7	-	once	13	CAWTRADSYEQYF	TGTGCCTGGACCAGGGCCGACTCCTACGAGCAGTACTTC
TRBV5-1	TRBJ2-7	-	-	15	CASSLEGRGTYEQYF	TGCGCCAGCAGCTTGGAGGGCAGGGGAACCTACGAGCAGTACTTC
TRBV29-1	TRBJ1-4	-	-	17	CSATRGGGTATNEKLFF	TGCAGCGCAACGCGGGGGGGTGGTACTGCAACTAATGAAAAACTGTTTTTT
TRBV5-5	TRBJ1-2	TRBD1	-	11	CASSSGQDRTF	TGTGCCAGCAGCTCGGGACAGGACAGGACCTTC